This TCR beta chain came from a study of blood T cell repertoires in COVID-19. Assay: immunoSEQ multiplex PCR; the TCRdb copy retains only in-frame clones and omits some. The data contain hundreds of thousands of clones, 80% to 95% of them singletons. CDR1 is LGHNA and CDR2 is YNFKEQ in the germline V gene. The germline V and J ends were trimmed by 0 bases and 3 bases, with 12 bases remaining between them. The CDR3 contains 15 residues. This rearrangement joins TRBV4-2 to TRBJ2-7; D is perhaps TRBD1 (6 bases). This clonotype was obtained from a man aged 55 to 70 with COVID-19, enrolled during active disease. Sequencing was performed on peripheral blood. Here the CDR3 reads CASSQDWTELYEQYF. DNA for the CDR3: TGTGCCAGCAGCCAAGATTGGACAGAACTCTACGAGCAGTACTTC.